This record covers a single T cell receptor (beta chain). This clone came up once. The antigen it binds to is not known. No per-base quality is available; no much larger clone lies one base away. The source of the sample is a study of blood T cell repertoires in COVID-19 (TCRdb year 2020). Notes on the research overall: The collaborator samples originated in the United States, Italy and Spain and spanned the acute and convalescent phases of COVID-19. The prospective study material was composed of cDNA or gDNA derived from T cells, B-cell-depleted T cells, or PBMCs. Deeply sampled blood TCRbeta repertoires from subjects exposed to, actively infected with, or recovered from COVID-19 were included in the dataset. A freely available public database, intended as a resource for researchers studying the immune response to SARS-CoV-2, is where the repertoires were released. Samples came from the ongoing ImmuneRACE study (first 160 participants) plus 1,254 subjects from 6 global collaborators. A de-identified subject ID, COVID-19 status, age in years and sex were almost always included in the sample metadata. Where available, HLA class I and class II types were taken from metadata supplied by the sample provider and were not determined by assay-based typing. What the work shows at the level of the full study, not this receptor alone: The amount of clinical and demographic metadata varied by source and participant and was provided uncurated.

The immunoSEQ Assay, a bias-controlled multiplex PCR, was used to amplify TCRbeta CDR3 regions from genomic DNA. In the paper's pipeline: The number of nucleated cells in each sample was estimated from the amplification of reference gene primers within the assay. To quantify the absolute abundance of each unique TCRbeta CDR3 rearrangement, sequence reads were collapsed and filtered. For each sample, productive Simpson clonality was calculated by taking the square root of Simpson's diversity index across productive rearrangements. TCRdb obtained this table from immuneACCESS and retained in-frame rearrangements with V and J assigned. These tables miss some clones; where compared with another copy, unresolved V genes account for less than half of the shortfall, and the remainder is unexplained. V, J and clone size were drawn from that table, and D and trimming were deduced from the DNA. The sample yields roughly 200,000 clones; around 75% were counted once. Under 7% of the sample comes from the top ten.

In Seattle, one collaborating source enrolled patients while the infection was active and tracked those patients longitudinally over the course of disease. Collaborating institutions collected whole blood in K2EDTA tubes following their own protocols. Collaborator samples were shipped for TCRbeta analysis as frozen whole blood, isolated PBMCs, or DNA extracted from either sample type. Sequences SGHTA (CDR1) and FQGNSA (CDR2) are obtained from the germline V gene. The trim is 5 bases for V and 5 bases for J, with a gap of 16 bases between the germline ends. Spanning cysteine to phenylalanine, the CDR3 consists of 15 amino acids. Only the CDR3 DNA is retained, 45 bases long and in frame from the first base.

Recombination joined TRBV7-2 with TRBJ2-1; the D gene is perhaps TRBD2, on 5 matching bases. The sequencing sample was made of peripheral blood. This clonotype was obtained from a woman aged 40 to 55 with COVID-19, enrolled during active disease. The nucleotide sequence reads TGTGCCAGCAGCCCCCAGCCGAGGGTAGACAATGAGCAGTTCTTC. Translated, this is CASSPQPRVDNEQFF.